The clone carrying this TCR beta chain was seen a single time. Its matching antigen is unknown. The data originate from a study of shared clonotypes between healthy human individuals. At the level of the study: With ages of 18 to 49, the donors were two women and a few men.

This CDR3 is built from 17 residues. The ends lost 0 bases at V and 2 bases at J; junction bases unmatched: 4. Germline V gene lookup returns CDR1 SGHDT and CDR2 YYEEEE. Using immunoSEQ multiplex PCR, the repertoire was profiled, and TCRdb retains in-frame clones only, with some absent. The data hold about 2 million clones, with just under 95% observed a single time. Notes on the study in general: Roughly 5% of naive CD4 clonotypes were common to a handful of donors. The researchers took only blood, and tissue repertoires probably look different. Limitation of the genetic and exposure-history diversity represented came from the few donors.

CD8 cells regarded as naive lacked CD45RO, were positively chosen for CCR7, and omitted terminally differentiated effector memory CD45RA+ cells. The specimen sequenced was naive CD8+ T cells sorted from blood. The chain uses TRBV5-6 and TRBJ2-2, with 10 bases that match TRBD1. The source is a man aged 18 to 30 in good health. CDR3 DNA: TGTGCCAGCAGCTTGGCAGCGACAGGGGGCAACACCGGGGAGCTGTTTTTT. This sequence encodes CASSLAATGGNTGELFF.